The clone carrying this TCR beta chain turned up a few times. Antigen unknown. This sample was included in a study of early T cells in non-severe SARS-CoV-2 infection. Study-wide context: The sequenced material was bulk RNA from unsorted whole blood, and its chains were unpaired.

Unique molecular identifiers were affixed to single, distinct cDNA molecules. MiXCR was run by TCRdb on the 5' RACE reads, yielding one entry per CDR3 protein. Of approximately 65,000 distinct CDR3 sequences in the sample, roughly a tenth were seen once. Trimming removed 4 bases at V and 5 bases at J, with 11 bases between. The CDR3 runs 13 residues. Germline V gives CDR1 SEHNR, CDR2 FQNEAQ (reference sequence). The study, taken as a whole, reports: Using VDJdb, the matching emphasized anti-spike CD8 responses while missing private and CD4 specificities.

The source material was whole blood. This TCR derives from an adult who was a healthcare worker with PCR-confirmed SARS-CoV-2 infection or an uninfected control (not recorded which). This chain uses TRBV7-9 with TRBJ1-1; D remains unclear. CDR3 DNA sequence: TGTGCCAGCAGCTCGACAATTTCGACTGAAGCTTTCTTT. This codes for CASSSTISTEAFF.